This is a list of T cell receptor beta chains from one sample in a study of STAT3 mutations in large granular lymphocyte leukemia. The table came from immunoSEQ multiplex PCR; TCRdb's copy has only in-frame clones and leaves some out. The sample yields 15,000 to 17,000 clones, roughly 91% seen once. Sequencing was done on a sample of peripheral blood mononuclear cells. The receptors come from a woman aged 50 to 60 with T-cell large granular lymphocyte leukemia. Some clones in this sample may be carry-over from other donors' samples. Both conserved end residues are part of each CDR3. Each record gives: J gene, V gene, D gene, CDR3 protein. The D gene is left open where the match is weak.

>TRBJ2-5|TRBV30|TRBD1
CAWSLQGRETQYF
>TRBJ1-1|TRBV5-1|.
CASSLTSVNTEAFF
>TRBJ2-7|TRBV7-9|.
CASSRQGSGQYF
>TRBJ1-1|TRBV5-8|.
CASSPYHRVSAEAFF
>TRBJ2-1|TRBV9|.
CASSTSGWYGTVPEQFF
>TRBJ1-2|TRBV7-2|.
CASSLAERGYTF
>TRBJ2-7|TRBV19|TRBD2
CASRPTGISSGRNYEQYF
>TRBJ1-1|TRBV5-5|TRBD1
CASSLAGRTGSPEAFF
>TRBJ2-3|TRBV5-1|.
CASSLAEGGPSTDTQYF
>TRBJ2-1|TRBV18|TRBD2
CASSQKREGLYNEQFF
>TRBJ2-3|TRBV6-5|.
CASSHWGSSTDTQYF
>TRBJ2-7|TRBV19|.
CASSIPSYEQYF
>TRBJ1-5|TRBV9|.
CASSPPRVQEGEYGQPQHF
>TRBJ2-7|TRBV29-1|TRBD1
CSVVDRASTYEQYF
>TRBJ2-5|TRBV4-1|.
CASSQDRGGGIGETQYF
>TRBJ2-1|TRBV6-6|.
CASSYERVGLNEQFF
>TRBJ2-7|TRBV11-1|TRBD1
CASSLDRGLYEQYF
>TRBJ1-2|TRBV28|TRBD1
CASSHGTAYQNYGYTF
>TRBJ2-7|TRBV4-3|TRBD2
CASSQEMSTSVPYEQYF
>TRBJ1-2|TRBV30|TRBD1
CAWGQGYGYYGYTF
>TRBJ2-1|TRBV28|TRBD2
CASSSHTSGTREQFF
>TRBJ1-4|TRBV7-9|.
CASSLRGQEGEKLFF
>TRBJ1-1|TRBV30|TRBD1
CAWSAQGAGEAFF
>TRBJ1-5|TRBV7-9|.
CASSLGVGALSNQPQHF
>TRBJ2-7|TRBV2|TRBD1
CASSPGGYEQYF
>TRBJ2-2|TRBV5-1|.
CASSLAATGELFF
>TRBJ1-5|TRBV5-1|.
CASSLDSPNQPQHF
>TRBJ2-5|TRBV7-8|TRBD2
CASSFSRGTSDQETQYF
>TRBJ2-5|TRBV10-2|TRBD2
CASSDFGGGIQETQYF
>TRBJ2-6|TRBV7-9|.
CASTFPVSSGANVLTF
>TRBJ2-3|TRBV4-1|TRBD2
CASSSRTSATQYF
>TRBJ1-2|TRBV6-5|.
CASSRIGDYGYTF
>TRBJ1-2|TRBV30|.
CAWSYNYGYTF
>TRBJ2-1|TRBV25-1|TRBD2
CASSDPSGVYNEQFF
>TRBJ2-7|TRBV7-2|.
CASSLNPTYEQYF
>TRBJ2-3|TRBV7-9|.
CASSHTTGADTQYF
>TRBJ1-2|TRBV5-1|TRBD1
CASSLEGGNYGYTF
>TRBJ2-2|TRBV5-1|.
CASSVRSMNTGELFF
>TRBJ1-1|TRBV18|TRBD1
CASSPNTGGITEAFF
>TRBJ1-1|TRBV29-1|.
CSVEDDPRNTEAFF
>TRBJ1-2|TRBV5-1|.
CASRGVGGPQEGYTF
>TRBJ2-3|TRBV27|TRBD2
CASSSRPIMGGADTQYF
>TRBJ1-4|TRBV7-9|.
CASSLQHNEKLFF
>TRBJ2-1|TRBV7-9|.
CASSWGQYNEQFF